This is a list of T cell receptor beta chains from one sample in a study of cytomegalovirus exposure and HLA in healthy donors. Assay: immunoSEQ multiplex PCR; the TCRdb copy retains only in-frame clones and omits some. The sample holds tens of thousands of clones; about three quarters are singletons and the top ten take less than 3%. Source material: PBMCs. The source of these receptors is a female donor in good health and CMV-seronegative. The CDR3 runs from the conserved cysteine through the conserved F or W. The D gene is left open where the match is weak. Clone size appears in some rows only: once, few, many, or a class for an expanded clone.

cdr3_aa	cdr3_nt	d_call	j_call	cdr3_length	v_call	clone_size
CAISRDRDAYEQYF	TGTGCCATCAGTAGGGACAGGGATGCCTACGAGCAGTACTTC	TRBD1	TRBJ2-7	14	TRBV10-3	.
CAWSVREKLFF	TGTGCCTGGAGTGTCCGTGAAAAACTGTTTTTT	.	TRBJ1-4	11	TRBV30	.
CASSLGQASSGNTIYF	TGTGCCAGCAGCTTAGGACAGGCGAGCTCTGGAAACACCATATATTTT	.	TRBJ1-3	16	TRBV7-6	few
CASSLGGRQKYGYTF	TGCGCCAGCAGCTTGGGTGGCAGACAGAAATATGGCTACACCTTC	.	TRBJ1-2	15	TRBV5-1	few
CSVDGSEEGYEQYF	TGCAGCGTTGATGGTTCGGAGGAGGGCTACGAGCAGTACTTC	.	TRBJ2-7	14	TRBV29-1	.
CASSRGQGRGGYTF	TGTGCCAGCAGCCGGGGACAGGGAAGGGGTGGCTACACCTTC	TRBD1	TRBJ1-2	14	TRBV13	.
CASSVLGLGRTQYF	TGTGCCAGCAGCGTATTAGGCCTAGGCAGAACGCAGTATTTT	.	TRBJ2-3	14	TRBV28	.
CASSSLRGGSLGNTIYF	TGTGCCAGCAGCTCACTCCGTGGGGGGAGTCTGGGAAACACCATATATTTT	.	TRBJ1-3	17	TRBV5-5	.
CASSYSTGRGGEKLFF	TGTGCCAGCAGTTACTCCACAGGGAGAGGGGGTGAAAAACTGTTTTTT	.	TRBJ1-4	16	TRBV6-5	once
CASRQGASYNSPLHF	TGTGCCAGCAGACAGGGGGCTTCCTATAATTCACCCCTCCACTTT	TRBD1	TRBJ1-6	15	TRBV6-5	.
CASSYSVASGVDTQYF	TGTGCCAGCAGTTACTCCGTAGCTAGCGGGGTGGATACGCAGTATTTT	TRBD2	TRBJ2-3	16	TRBV6-5	few
CASSSRGNEKLFF	TGTGCCAGCAGCTCCAGGGGAAATGAAAAACTGTTTTTT	.	TRBJ1-4	13	TRBV7-2	.
CASSYGQGGQPQHF	TGTGCCAGCAGTTACGGGCAGGGAGGCCAGCCCCAGCATTTT	.	TRBJ1-5	14	TRBV6-6	.
CASSTPGQGKNTEAFF	TGTGCCAGCTCCACCCCGGGACAGGGAAAGAACACTGAAGCTTTCTTT	TRBD1	TRBJ1-1	16	TRBV18	.
CASSPGQGANTGELFF	TGCGCCAGCAGCCCCGGACAGGGGGCGAACACCGGGGAGCTGTTTTTT	TRBD1	TRBJ2-2	16	TRBV5-1	.
CASSLGGSNQPQHF	TGTGCCAGCAGTTTAGGGGGCAGCAATCAGCCCCAGCATTTT	.	TRBJ1-5	14	TRBV28	.
CAISESDGTGTDTQYF	TGTGCCATCAGTGAGTCAGACGGGACAGGCACAGATACGCAGTATTTT	TRBD1	TRBJ2-3	16	TRBV10-3	.
CASSEASAAAQGMSNQPQHF	TGTGCCAGCAGTGAAGCCTCCGCCGCCGCACAGGGGATGAGCAATCAGCCCCAGCATTTT	TRBD1	TRBJ1-5	20	TRBV2	.
CSVSGQGRYVYTF	TGCAGCGTCTCCGGACAGGGAAGGTATGTCTACACCTTC	TRBD1	TRBJ1-2	13	TRBV29-1	.
CASSPGTSGAYEQYF	TGTGCCAGCAGCCCTGGGACTAGCGGGGCCTACGAGCAGTACTTC	TRBD2	TRBJ2-7	15	TRBV9	.
CASSPDPSRGGSDTQYF	TGTGCCAGCAGCCCCGACCCATCGCGCGGGGGGAGCGATACGCAGTATTTT	TRBD2	TRBJ2-3	17	TRBV4-2	.
CASSPGQGAAYGYTF	TGTGCCAGCAGCCCAGGACAGGGGGCGGCCTATGGCTACACCTTC	TRBD1	TRBJ1-2	15	TRBV7-3	once
CAWRVGGLSNQPQHF	TGTGCCTGGAGGGTAGGGGGTTTGTCCAATCAGCCCCAGCATTTT	.	TRBJ1-5	15	TRBV30	once
CASRGQGANEKLFF	TGTGCCAGCAGGGGGCAGGGGGCTAATGAAAAACTGTTTTTT	TRBD1	TRBJ1-4	14	TRBV28	.
CASSPGGRGTNEKLFF	TGTGCCAGCAGCCCGGGGGGGCGGGGAACTAATGAAAAACTGTTTTTT	.	TRBJ1-4	16	TRBV4-2	.
CATSSGTGSPYGYTF	TGTGCCACCAGCTCTGGGACAGGGAGCCCCTATGGCTACACCTTC	TRBD1	TRBJ1-2	15	TRBV15	.
CASSQSQGNTEAFF	TGCGCCAGCAGCCAATCACAGGGGAACACTGAAGCTTTCTTT	.	TRBJ1-1	14	TRBV5-1	few
CASSPGHEDQPQHF	TGCGCCAGCAGCCCGGGACATGAGGATCAGCCCCAGCATTTT	.	TRBJ1-5	14	TRBV5-1	.
CASSELLMNTEAFF	TGTGCCAGCAGTGAACTACTCATGAACACTGAAGCTTTCTTT	.	TRBJ1-1	14	TRBV6-1	.
CASSPQRTGDTQYF	TGTGCCAGCAGTCCCCAGAGGACAGGAGATACGCAGTATTTT	TRBD1	TRBJ2-3	14	TRBV27	.
CASSPRATSGSTGELFF	TGTGCCAGCAGCCCACGCGCGACTAGCGGGAGTACCGGGGAGCTGTTTTTT	TRBD2	TRBJ2-2	17	TRBV9	few
CASSEGGAGGVSVGYTF	TGTGCCAGCAGTGAAGGAGGGGCAGGGGGCGTATCGGTTGGCTACACCTTC	TRBD1	TRBJ1-2	17	TRBV6-1	.
CASTPALAAAYEQYF	TGTGCCAGCACCCCAGCCCTTGCGGCGGCCTACGAGCAGTACTTC	.	TRBJ2-7	15	TRBV2	.
CASSFEGADGYTF	TGCGCCAGCAGCTTTGAGGGGGCTGATGGCTACACCTTC	TRBD1	TRBJ1-2	13	TRBV5-1	.
CASSQVRGGLQETQYF	TGCGCCAGCAGCCAAGTGAGGGGGGGATTGCAAGAGACCCAGTACTTC	.	TRBJ2-5	16	TRBV4-3	.
CASSGQGGETQYF	TGTGCCAGCAGTGGACAGGGGGGAGAGACCCAGTACTTC	TRBD1	TRBJ2-5	13	TRBV7-2	few
CASRKTGNTEAFF	TGTGCCAGCAGGAAAACAGGGAACACTGAAGCTTTCTTT	.	TRBJ1-1	13	TRBV6-5	.
CASSIQTNGYTF	TGTGCCAGTAGTATACAGACAAATGGCTACACCTTC	.	TRBJ1-2	12	TRBV19	.
CASSLGWTSVSSEQFF	TGCGCCAGCAGCTTGGGCTGGACTAGCGTCAGTAGTGAGCAGTTCTTC	TRBD2	TRBJ2-1	16	TRBV5-1	few
CASSSTGWSTDTQYF	TGTGCCAGCAGCTCAACAGGGTGGAGCACAGATACGCAGTATTTT	.	TRBJ2-3	15	TRBV11-2	.
CASSQQLGRTDTQYF	TGTGCCAGCAGCCAACAATTGGGGCGGACAGATACGCAGTATTTT	.	TRBJ2-3	15	TRBV14	once
CASSYSWTGGTDTQYF	TGTGCCAGCAGTTACTCTTGGACAGGGGGAACAGATACGCAGTATTTT	TRBD1	TRBJ2-3	16	TRBV6-5	once
CASSVRQGLGETQYF	TGTGCCAGCAGCGTACGACAGGGACTCGGGGAGACCCAGTACTTC	.	TRBJ2-5	15	TRBV14	.
CASSLRSGRVRHEQFF	TGTGCCAGCAGCTTAAGAAGCGGGAGGGTTAGGCATGAGCAGTTCTTC	TRBD2	TRBJ2-1	16	TRBV7-2	.
CASSPPGTGGADTQYF	TGTGCCAGCTCACCCCCCGGGACAGGGGGAGCAGATACGCAGTATTTT	TRBD1	TRBJ2-3	16	TRBV18	.
CASSVSAGMNQPQHF	TGTGCCAGCAGCGTTTCAGCAGGGATGAATCAGCCCCAGCATTTT	.	TRBJ1-5	15	TRBV9	.
CASSQEGTGNWDTEAFF	TGCGCCAGCAGCCAAGAAGGGACAGGAAATTGGGACACTGAAGCTTTCTTT	TRBD1	TRBJ1-1	17	TRBV4-1	.
CASSYDASSPLHF	TGTGCCAGCAGTTACGATGCTAGTTCACCCCTCCACTTT	.	TRBJ1-6	13	TRBV6-5	.
CASSLGHMSGYTF	TGTGCCAGCAGTTTGGGACACATGTCTGGCTACACCTTC	.	TRBJ1-2	13	TRBV28	.
CASTRQGPTGELFF	TGTGCCAGCACCCGACAGGGGCCCACCGGGGAGCTGTTTTTT	TRBD1	TRBJ2-2	14	TRBV6-5	.
CASSQFITIRRNQPQHF	TGCGCCAGCAGCCAATTCATTACGATAAGGAGGAATCAGCCCCAGCATTTT	.	TRBJ1-5	17	TRBV4-3	.
CASSPSSGGEQETQYF	TGTGCCAGCTCACCATCTAGCGGGGGAGAACAAGAGACCCAGTACTTC	TRBD2	TRBJ2-5	16	TRBV18	.
CAGSLGTGGNEQFF	TGTGCCGGCAGTTTAGGCACAGGGGGCAATGAGCAGTTCTTC	TRBD1	TRBJ2-1	14	TRBV27	.
CSAPRASEAFF	TGCAGTGCTCCCAGGGCCTCTGAAGCTTTCTTT	.	TRBJ1-1	11	TRBV20-1	few
CASSLAGDRGHYGYTF	TGTGCCAGCAGCTTAGCCGGGGACAGGGGGCATTATGGCTACACCTTC	TRBD1	TRBJ1-2	16	TRBV13	.